This note documents a single T cell receptor beta chain sequence. The entry originates in a study of control samples from healthy donors and cancer patients. This table comes from immunoSEQ multiplex PCR, and its TCRdb copy is limited to in-frame clones, with some not included. The sample yields more than 85,000 clones, more than 85% seen once. V was trimmed by 2 bases and J by 5 bases, leaving 10 bases between them. There are 14 residues in the CDR3. Germline-derived CDR1 and CDR2 are SGHDT and YYEEEE. This TCR was sampled from a woman between 50 and 59 years old in good health. Sample: blood. This chain connects TRBV5-6 to TRBJ2-2; D call uncertain. In DNA form, the CDR3 reads TGTGCCAGCAGCTTTGGGATTGGGACCGGGGAGCTGTTTTTT. This translates into CASSFGIGTGELFF.